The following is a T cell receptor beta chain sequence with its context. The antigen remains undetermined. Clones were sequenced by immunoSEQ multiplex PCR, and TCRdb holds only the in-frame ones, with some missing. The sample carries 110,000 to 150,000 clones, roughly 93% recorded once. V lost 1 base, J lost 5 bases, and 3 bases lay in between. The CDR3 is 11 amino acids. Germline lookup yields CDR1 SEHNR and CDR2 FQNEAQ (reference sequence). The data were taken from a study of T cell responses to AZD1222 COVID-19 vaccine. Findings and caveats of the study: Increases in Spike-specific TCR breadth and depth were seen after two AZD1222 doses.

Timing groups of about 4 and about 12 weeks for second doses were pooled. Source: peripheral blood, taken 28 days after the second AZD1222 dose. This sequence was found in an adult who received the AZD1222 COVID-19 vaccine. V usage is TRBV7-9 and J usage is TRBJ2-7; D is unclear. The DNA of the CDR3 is TGTGCCAGCAGCTTAGGGAACGAGCAGTACTTC. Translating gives CASSLGNEQYF.